This T cell receptor beta chain emerged from a study of shared clonotypes between healthy human individuals. Study-wide points: For naive CD4 cells, 4% to 6% of clonotypes were shared across a handful of donors.

Of note for this clone: Antigen: not known.

For every subset, genomic DNA was evenly distributed across several immunoSEQ plates. The table came from immunoSEQ multiplex PCR; TCRdb's copy has only in-frame clones and leaves some out. The sample records over 2 million clones, around 93% being singletons. This CDR3 has 13 amino acids. Germline V lookup: CDR1 SGHDT, CDR2 YYEEEE. Trimming stripped 4 bases from V and 4 bases from J, with 12 bases between. All donors were Caucasian adults living in Nashville, Tennessee. This TCR came from a man between 18 and 29 years old in good health. Some clones in this sample may be carry-over from other donors' samples. The chain combines TRBV5-6 with TRBJ2-7; possible D gene TRBD2, 6 bases. Source material: naive CD4+ T cells from PBMCs. Subset reported: CD45RA+ positively selected. The CDR3 bases are TGTGCCAGCAGCCCTAAGGGACTTTACGAGCAGTACTTC. Translating gives CASSPKGLYEQYF. The full variable domain, in which reference TRBV5-6 and TRBJ2-7 provide the parts outside the CDR3, is DAGVTQSPTHLIKTRGQQVTLRCSPKSGHDTVSWYQQALGQGPQFIFQYYEEEERQRGNFPDRFSGHQFPNYSSELNVNALLLGDSALYLCASSPKGLYEQYFGPGTRLTVT.